The clone carrying this TCR beta chain has a handful of counts. Per germline, CDR1 SGHTA and CDR2 FQGNSA. There are 17 residues in the CDR3. V lost 1 base and J 1 base, leaving 17 bases between the germline ends. The source of the sample is a study of blood T cells in healthy people across ages. It was with a sample-barcoded 5' primer and a J-beta primer mix that a second PCR of roughly 7 to 11 cycles was run. One entry per CDR3 protein, called by TCRdb with MiXCR from the 5' RACE reads. The data show about 800,000 distinct CDR3 sequences, around 25% seen once. The same sample was also studied in work on T cells of mothers and their children.

The chain recombines TRBV7-2 with TRBJ2-7; tentatively, D is TRBD2 (6 bases). This TCR came from a boy aged 5-17 years in good health. Input material: blood. CDR3 sequence reads: CASSLVAIGTDSYEQYF. CDR3 bases: TGTGCCAGCAGCTTAGTCGCCATAGGGACTGATTCCTACGAGCAGTACTTC.